The clone carrying this T cell receptor (beta chain) was detected ten times or more. Researchers collected approximately 9.9 milliliters of peripheral blood from every single donor. This entry comes from a study of blood T cells in healthy people across ages. Germline CDR1 is DFQATT and CDR2 is SNEGSKA (reference sequence). The V end was cut by 3 bases, the J end by 3 bases, with 18 bases between. The length of the CDR3 is 16 residues. Then a second PCR, running about 7 to 11 cycles, was carried out with a sample-barcoded 5' primer and a J-beta primer mix. Researchers report that a template-switch adaptor with 12 random nucleotides tagged each cDNA molecule. TCRdb independently ran MiXCR on the 5' RACE reads; one entry per CDR3 protein. The sample holds hundreds of thousands of distinct CDR3 sequences, 25% to 35% seen once.

The genes are TRBV20-1 and TRBJ2-1, with D possibly called TRBD1 or TRBD2 (5 bases each). Source material: blood. The source is a woman of 80 years or more in good health. This CDR3 reads CSARTRGERVYNEQFF. CDR3 nucleotides: TGCAGTGCTAGGACACGGGGCGAAAGGGTCTACAATGAGCAGTTCTTC.